This T cell receptor (beta chain) appears in the sequencing data of a study of T-cell memory formation after mild COVID-19. J lost 11 bases, V lost 4 bases, and 7 bases had no gene match. The CDR3 consists of 12 residues. One entry per CDR3 protein results from TCRdb running MiXCR on the 5' RACE reads. The profile covers a few hundred thousand distinct CDR3 sequences, with around a quarter appearing a single time and approximately 13% taken by the ten largest. The sequenced material came from PBMCs or a T cell subset sorted from them (not recorded which). The TCR originated in an adult woman who had mild COVID-19 (a few samples of this study predate the infection). Cell type and time point are not known. The gene calls are TRBV12-3 or TRBV12-4 and TRBJ1-2; 7 bases line up with TRBD1. CDR3 amino acids: CASSWRQGGYTF. CDR3 bases: TGTGCCAGCAGTTGGAGACAGGGCGGTTACACCTTC.